These T cell receptor beta chains were read from a single sample in a study of CD8+CD57+ T cells in acquired aplastic anemia. MiXCR was run by TCRdb on the reads, yielding one entry per CDR3 protein. Of about 160,000 distinct CDR3 sequences listed, 40% to 60% are singletons. The source material was sorted CD4+, CD8+, or CD8+CD57+ T cells (not recorded which) from PBMCs. The receptors were sampled from a human donor with aplastic anemia. CDR3s include the opening cysteine and the closing phenylalanine or tryptophan. Fields, in order: D gene, clone size, V gene, J gene, CDR3 protein, CDR3 DNA. D genes are given only for firm matches. Clone size is not always given. Where it is, it says once, few, many or a class for expanded clones.

>-|many|TRBV11-1|TRBJ1-1
CASSSLLGGQDTEAFF
TGTGCCAGCAGCTCGTTGTTGGGCGGTCAGGACACTGAAGCTTTCTTT
>-|-|TRBV20-1|TRBJ2-3
CSASDDTQYF
TGCAGTGCTAGTGACGATACGCAGTATTTT
>TRBD1|many|TRBV2|TRBJ1-2
CASIATGVGGYTF
TGTGCCAGCATTGCGACAGGGGTAGGTGGCTACACCTTC
>TRBD1|-|TRBV10-2|TRBJ2-7
CASSDLQGVPRAYEQYF
TGCGCCAGTAGTGACCTACAGGGGGTACCCCGGGCCTACGAGCAGTACTTC
>-|-|TRBV19|TRBJ1-1
CASSIGQGNTEAFF
TGTGCCAGTAGTATAGGCCAGGGGAACACTGAAGCTTTCTTT
>-|-|TRBV20-1|TRBJ2-7
CSASPRDGSYEQYF
TGCAGTGCTAGCCCCCGGGACGGCTCCTACGAGCAGTACTTC
>TRBD1|once|TRBV5-4|TRBJ2-3
CASSLGTGRSDTQYF
TGTGCCAGCAGCTTGGGGACAGGGAGATCGGATACGCAGTATTTT
>TRBD2|-|TRBV19|TRBJ2-7
CASSIWLAGVNEQYF
TGTGCCAGTAGTATCTGGCTAGCGGGAGTGAACGAGCAGTACTTC
>TRBD1|-|TRBV7-8|TRBJ1-6
CASSLATGTGSDSPLHF
TGTGCCAGCAGCTTAGCTACCGGGACAGGGTCTGATTCACCCCTCCACTTT
>-|-|TRBV4-2|TRBJ1-2
CASSQVRQNYGYTF
TGTGCCAGCAGCCAAGTACGGCAGAACTATGGCTACACCTTC
>-|-|TRBV5-6|TRBJ2-7
CASSLVVSSYEQYF
TGTGCCAGCAGCTTGGTAGTTAGCTCCTACGAGCAGTACTTC
>-|-|TRBV7-9|TRBJ2-7
CAIKGWNEQYF
TGTGCCATAAAAGGGTGGAACGAGCAGTACTTC
>TRBD1|-|TRBV24-1|TRBJ1-1
CATSDFPDRTTNTEAFF
TGTGCCACCAGTGATTTTCCGGACAGGACCACGAACACTGAAGCTTTCTTT
>-|-|TRBV29-1|TRBJ2-7
CSVEVGDREVYEQYF
TGCAGCGTTGAAGTGGGAGACAGGGAGGTGTACGAGCAGTACTTC
>TRBD1|many|TRBV9|TRBJ1-2
CASTTQGYGYTF
TGTGCCAGCACTACACAGGGGTATGGCTACACCTTC
>-|-|TRBV29-1|TRBJ2-3
CSVGPMGGTDTQYF
TGCAGCGTTGGACCCATGGGGGGCACAGATACGCAGTATTTT
>-|many|TRBV11-3|TRBJ2-7
CASSSAGDYEQYF
TGTGCCAGCAGCTCCGCCGGGGACTACGAGCAGTACTTC
>-|once|TRBV7-2|TRBJ1-2
CASSLTGGDRRSGYTF
TGTGCCAGCAGCTTAACGGGAGGTGACAGACGGAGTGGCTACACCTTC
>TRBD2|-|TRBV29-1|TRBJ2-2
CSVVGGRATGELFF
TGCAGCGTTGTCGGCGGGAGGGCCACCGGGGAGCTGTTTTTT
>-|-|TRBV7-2|TRBJ1-2
CASRSQGVVHQGYTF
TGTGCCAGCAGGAGCCAGGGTGTAGTCCACCAAGGCTACACCTTC
>-|-|TRBV10-1|TRBJ2-3
CASSEGDADTQYF
TGCGCCAGCAGTGAGGGGGATGCAGATACGCAGTATTTT
>TRBD1|few|TRBV7-6|TRBJ2-1
CASSIRDREGNEQFF
TGTGCCAGCAGCATCCGGGACAGGGAGGGTAATGAGCAGTTCTTC
>TRBD1|-|TRBV29-1|TRBJ2-7
CSVEGQGAGEQYF
TGCAGCGTTGAAGGTCAGGGGGCAGGGGAGCAGTACTTC
>TRBD2|many|TRBV9|TRBJ2-7
CASSVGTSGFYEQYF
TGTGCCAGCAGCGTAGGGACTAGCGGGTTCTACGAGCAGTACTTC
>TRBD2|-|TRBV2|TRBJ2-7
CASSAGLASEQYF
TGTGCCAGCAGTGCGGGACTAGCTAGCGAGCAGTACTTC
>-|-|TRBV9|TRBJ2-3
CASSADEDSTDTQYF
TGTGCCAGCAGCGCCGACGAAGACAGCACAGATACGCAGTATTTT
>TRBD2|many|TRBV11-3|TRBJ2-7
CASTMTSGAAYEQYF
TGTGCCAGCACCATGACTAGCGGGGCTGCCTACGAGCAGTACTTC
>TRBD1|-|TRBV20-1|TRBJ1-2
CSARDRVYYGYTF
TGCAGTGCTCGGGACAGGGTCTACTATGGCTACACCTTC
>-|-|TRBV2|TRBJ1-2
CASSERTSGYTF
TGTGCCAGCAGTGAACGGACTAGCGGTTACACCTTC
>-|many|TRBV14|TRBJ1-1
CASSQALGKELNTEAFF
TGTGCCAGCAGCCAAGCCCTAGGAAAGGAGTTGAACACTGAAGCTTTCTTT
>-|once|TRBV29-1|TRBJ2-7
CSVQAGAHEQYF
TGCAGCGTGCAAGCGGGCGCTCACGAGCAGTACTTC
>-|many|TRBV19|TRBJ2-7
CASSIGQEAYEQYF
TGTGCCAGTAGTATAGGACAGGAAGCCTACGAGCAGTACTTC
>-|-|TRBV7-6|TRBJ2-7
CASSLAGAAEQYF
TGTGCCAGCAGCTTAGCGGGGGCTGCCGAGCAGTACTTC
>-|-|TRBV7-9|TRBJ2-2
CASSYGPGELFF
TGTGCCAGCAGCTACGGGCCCGGGGAGCTGTTTTTT
>-|-|TRBV7-3|TRBJ1-6
CASSLEAGRNSPLHF
TGTGCCAGCAGCTTGGAGGCAGGGAGGAATTCACCCCTCCACTTT
>-|many|TRBV5-6|TRBJ1-2
CASSTGLVGYTF
TGTGCCAGCAGCACAGGACTAGTTGGCTACACCTTC
>-|once|TRBV5-6|TRBJ2-5
CASSLNNRYLQYF
TGTGCCAGCAGCTTGAACAACAGATATCTTCAGTACTTC
>TRBD2|-|TRBV15|TRBJ2-1
CATSRTSGSLDEQFF
TGTGCCACCAGCAGGACTAGCGGGAGTCTGGATGAGCAGTTCTTC
>TRBD1|many|TRBV24-1|TRBJ1-2
CATSDSQGALDGYTF
TGTGCCACCAGTGACTCACAGGGGGCTTTGGATGGCTACACCTTC
>-|-|TRBV5-1|TRBJ1-3
CASSLEGRAGNTIYF
TGCGCCAGCAGCTTGGAAGGACGCGCTGGAAACACCATATATTTT
>TRBD2|-|TRBV6-1|TRBJ2-3
CASRASGRAADTQYF
TGTGCCAGCAGGGCTAGCGGGAGGGCCGCAGATACGCAGTATTTT
>TRBD2|few|TRBV2|TRBJ2-1
CASSPKSGGLHEQFF
TGTGCCAGCAGCCCGAAAAGCGGGGGACTGCATGAGCAGTTCTTC
>-|-|TRBV24-1|TRBJ1-2
CATSDGFPDFLGGYTF
TGTGCCACCAGTGACGGATTCCCCGACTTCTTGGGCGGCTACACCTTC
>-|few|TRBV27|TRBJ1-1
CASRASTEAFF
TGTGCCAGCCGGGCGTCCACTGAAGCTTTCTTT
>TRBD1|many|TRBV9|TRBJ1-2
CASSTGDRGVYPYGYTF
TGTGCCAGCAGCACGGGGGACAGGGGAGTTTACCCATATGGCTACACCTTC
>-|-|TRBV5-1|TRBJ2-1
CASSTGPLEQFF
TGCGCCAGCAGCACGGGACCTCTCGAGCAGTTCTTC
>-|many|TRBV7-9|TRBJ2-1
CASSGSGYSYNEQFF
TGTGCCAGCAGCGGTAGCGGTTACTCCTACAATGAGCAGTTCTTC
>-|-|TRBV19|TRBJ2-1
CARSMRRSNEQFF
TGTGCCCGTAGTATGCGGCGGTCCAATGAGCAGTTCTTC
>-|few|TRBV14|TRBJ2-7
CASSQGRIYEQYF
TGTGCCAGCAGCCAAGGACGGATCTACGAGCAGTACTTC
>TRBD2|-|TRBV10-1|TRBJ2-5
CASSDQTSGQETQYF
TGCGCCAGCAGTGACCAGACTAGCGGACAAGAGACCCAGTACTTC
>-|-|TRBV29-1|TRBJ2-7
CSVENDSGEQYF
TGCAGCGTTGAGAACGACTCCGGAGAGCAGTACTTC
>TRBD1|-|TRBV10-1|TRBJ2-7
CASSGTGFNEQYF
TGCGCCAGCAGTGGGACAGGGTTCAACGAGCAGTACTTC
>-|few|TRBV2|TRBJ2-7
CASSDPFSYEQYF
TGTGCCAGCAGTGACCCGTTCTCCTACGAGCAGTACTTC
>TRBD2|many|TRBV9|TRBJ2-1
CASSPPLAGAYNEQFF
TGTGCCAGCAGCCCGCCTCTAGCGGGAGCCTACAATGAGCAGTTCTTC
>-|many|TRBV10-1|TRBJ2-2
CASEGTDTIANTGELFF
TGCGCCAGCGAAGGGACGGACACAATTGCGAACACCGGGGAGCTGTTTTTT
>-|-|TRBV15|TRBJ1-4
CATSGSTRPNEKLFF
TGTGCCACCAGCGGATCGACGCGACCTAATGAAAAACTGTTTTTT
>-|-|TRBV12-3/TRBV12-4|TRBJ1-2
CANSLSGTREGYTF
TGTGCCAACAGTTTATCAGGGACAAGGGAAGGCTACACCTTC
>-|few|TRBV10-3|TRBJ2-1
CAISESAGLLQFF
TGTGCCATCAGTGAGTCTGCGGGTCTATTGCAGTTCTTC
>-|many|TRBV11-2|TRBJ2-7
CASSHGTYEQYF
TGTGCCAGCAGCCATGGGACTTACGAGCAGTACTTC
>-|-|TRBV27|TRBJ2-1
CASSLGASGGDEQFF
TGTGCCAGCAGTTTAGGGGCTAGTGGAGGCGATGAGCAGTTCTTC